The sequence of this T cell receptor (beta chain) was determined in a study of CXCR3-negative and CXCR3-positive naive CD8 T cells. The TRB libraries of cDNA were built by UMI-labeled 5' RACE. One entry per CDR3 protein, without DNA, is what TCRdb gives after re-calling the 5' RACE reads. This table lists about 130,000 distinct CDR3 sequences. Broader study findings: Sequencing showed both naive subsets with comparably high diversity, and memory CD8+ cells much lower. Relative to CXCR3-negative naive cells, CXCR3-positive naive cells had more hydrophobic TRB CDR3s. From TRB CDR3 properties, TCR strength was inferred; surface CD5 did not differ between naive subsets.

To note about this clonotype: The antigen remains undetermined.

Germline assignment: CDR1 MDHEN and CDR2 SYDVKM. This CDR3 comprises 13 residues. Definition of naive CD8+ T cells rested on a CD45RO-CCR7+CD27+CD95- profile. The chain is built from TRBV28 and TRBJ2-7. The sequence was collected from a human donor in good health. Some clones in this sample may be carry-over from other donors' samples. Sequencing used naive CXCR3+ CD8+ T cells from blood. Subset of the sample: CD45RO-CCR7+CD27+CD95- naive CD8+ T cells expressing CXCR3 (TNR3+). The CDR3 protein is CASSEHGMYEQYF. The complete variable domain, with remaining parts taken from reference TRBV28 and TRBJ2-7, reads DVKVTQSSRYLVKRTGEKVFLECVQDMDHENMFWYRQDPGLGLRLIYFSYDVKMKEKGDIPEGYSVSREKKERFSLILESASTNQTSMYLCASSEHGMYEQYFGPGTRLTVT.